The 22 T cell receptor beta chains below all came from one sample that was sequenced in a study of blood T cells in healthy people across ages (dated by TCRdb to between 2015 and 2017). The library was obtained by 5' RACE. TCRdb shows the sequencer as Illumina HiSeq 2500. A second 7 to 11 cycle PCR used a sample-barcoded 5' primer and a J-beta primer mix. TCRdb reworked the public reads: Q25 trimming with fastp, MiXCR clone assembly, productive beta chains retained. When rows share a CDR3 protein, they turn into one entry using the most common DNA and genes. This sample has 1,500,000 or so distinct CDR3 sequences in its table, and around 55% of those were observed once. The ten biggest clones cover over 5% of the sample. The sequenced material came from blood. The receptors were sampled from a man between 18 and 29 years old in good health.

This clonotype was picked up a small number of times. The J gene is TRBJ1-1, the V gene TRBV7-2; no firm D call. This CDR3 has 14 residues. Germline V gene lookup returns CDR1 SGHTA and CDR2 FQGNSA. V lost 1 base and J 3 bases, leaving 9 bases between the germline ends. The CDR3 DNA follows: TGTGCCAGCAGCTTAGAATTTTCGGACACTGAAGCTTTCTTT. Translating it yields CASSLEFSDTEAFF.

This chain uses TRBV20-1 with TRBJ2-3, with TRBD1 matching 7 bases. Looked up from germline, CDR1 is DFQATT and CDR2 is SNEGSKA (reference sequence). V dropped 0 bases and J dropped 0; count of bases not matched to a gene: 9. The CDR3 extends over 17 amino acids. CDR3 residues: CSARDTKTGWSTDTQYF. CDR3 DNA: TGCAGTGCTAGAGATACCAAGACAGGGTGGAGCACAGATACGCAGTATTTT.

The V call is TRBV20-1, the J call TRBJ2-3; D might be TRBD1 (6 bases). The V gene lost 5 bases and the J gene lost 3 bases, with 12 bases spanning the gap. The CDR3 extends over 13 amino acids. Germline V gene sequence: CDR1 DFQATT, CDR2 SNEGSKA (reference sequence). The CDR3, as DNA: TGCAGTGCTCACGGGCAGGGGACAGATACGCAGTATTTT. Its translation: CSAHGQGTDTQYF.

The rearrangement uses TRBV18 and TRBJ2-5, with TRBD1 matching over 10 bases. Germline V gene lookup returns CDR1 KGHSH and CDR2 LQKENI. This CDR3 spans 15 amino acids. Losses at the gene ends were 1 base for V and 4 bases for J; bases not matched to a gene: 3. This chain's CDR3 is CASSPQDRGPETQYF. The CDR3 nucleotides are TGTGCCAGCTCACCACAAGACAGGGGGCCAGAGACCCAGTACTTC.

This chain uses TRBV2 with TRBJ1-2; tentatively, D is TRBD1 (6 bases). The CDR3 covers 12 residues. In germline, CDR1 is SNHLY, CDR2 FYNNEI. V lost 5 bases to trimming and J lost 7 bases, with 11 bases between them. CDR3 bases: TGTGCCAGCAGTAGGACAGCTCCTGGCTACACCTTC. Amino acid sequence: CASSRTAPGYTF.

V usage is TRBV4-2 and J usage is TRBJ2-7, with D tentatively TRBD2 (5 bases). This CDR3 has 17 amino acids. CDR1 is LGHNA and CDR2 is YNFKEQ in the germline V gene. V was shortened by 1 base and J by 0 bases, with 16 bases between the two germline ends. CDR3 sequence reads: CASSQATGTRSSYEQYF. In nucleotides, the CDR3 is TGTGCCAGCAGCCAAGCGACGGGAACTAGGAGCTCCTACGAGCAGTACTTC.

This chain uses TRBV19 with TRBJ2-3; possible D gene TRBD1, 6 bases. Germline-derived CDR1 and CDR2 are LNHDA and SQIVND (reference sequence). The V end was cut by 6 bases, the J end by 6 bases, with 13 bases between. This CDR3 comprises 13 residues. This chain's CDR3 is CASRQRGFDTQYF. The CDR3 DNA reads as TGTGCCAGTAGGCAAAGGGGGTTCGATACGCAGTATTTT.

The chain has TRBV15 and TRBJ2-7, with TRBD1 as a possible D gene (5 bases). The germline V gene has CDR1 LNHNV and CDR2 YYDKDF (reference sequence). V lost 4 bases and J lost 0, with 7 bases in between. This CDR3 contains 13 residues. This CDR3 reads CATSIDSSYEQYF. CDR3 DNA sequence: TGTGCCACCAGCATTGACAGCTCCTACGAGCAGTACTTC.

The chain is built from TRBV20-1 and TRBJ2-4, with TRBD1 identical over 9 bases. The last part of the DNA fits TRBJ2-7 better; the J call may be wrong. CDR1 is DFQATT, CDR2 SNEGSKA, per germline (reference sequence). CDR3 length: 14 amino acids. CDR3 DNA: TGCAGTGCTAAAATCGGGGACAGGGTCCACGAGCAGTACTTC. Translated: CSAKIGDRVHEQYF.

This clonotype was observed a handful of times. V gene TRBV27 combines with J gene TRBJ1-2; 10 nucleotides agree with TRBD1. The CDR3 sequence is 15 residues long. The germline CDR1 and CDR2 sequences are MNHEY and SMNVEV (reference sequence). V shed 4 bases, J shed 5 bases, and the junction held 7 bases outside the gene matches. The CDR3 bases are TGTGCCAGCAGTTGGGACAGGGGAGGGCTATATGGCTACACCTTC. Amino acid sequence: CASSWDRGGLYGYTF.

The chain has TRBV20-1 and TRBJ2-1, with 9 bases matching TRBD1. The CDR3 is made up of 15 amino acids. The V gene's germline CDR1 is DFQATT and CDR2 SNEGSKA (reference sequence). Germline trimming cut 6 bases from V and 2 bases from J; bases unmatched to any gene: 8. CDR3 DNA: TGCAGTGCACTAGAGGGGGACAGGGCCTACAATGAGCAGTTCTTC. Its translation: CSALEGDRAYNEQFF.

The gene calls are TRBV18 and TRBJ2-3; D is perhaps TRBD2 (7 bases). Trimming stripped 5 bases from V and 3 bases from J, with 15 bases between. The CDR3 runs 15 residues. The germline CDR1 and CDR2 sequences are KGHSH and LQKENI. CDR3 sequence reads: CASSGGGGWTDTQYF. CDR3 bases: TGTGCCAGCTCAGGCGGGGGCGGATGGACAGATACGCAGTATTTT.

V gene TRBV7-6 combines with J gene TRBJ1-2, with TRBD1 as a possible D gene (6 bases). CDR3 length: 14 residues. Trimming stripped 1 base from V and 7 bases from J, with 13 bases between. Per the germline V gene, CDR1 is SGHVS and CDR2 is FNYEAQ. The CDR3 sequence: CASSLEGGVGGYTF. The CDR3 DNA reads as TGTGCCAGCAGCTTAGAAGGGGGAGTTGGTGGCTACACCTTC.

The chain combines TRBV6-5 with TRBJ2-7; 7 bases fit TRBD1. This CDR3 is 15 amino acids long. V shed 0 bases and J 2 bases; nucleotides not matched to a gene: 4. Germline CDR1 reads MNHEY; CDR2 reads SVGAGI. The CDR3 nucleotides read TGTGCCAGCAGTTACTCGCCAGGGGGTGCCTACGAGCAGTACTTC. As protein: CASSYSPGGAYEQYF.

The V call is TRBV3-1, the J call TRBJ2-3; D uncertain. Germline assignment: CDR1 LGHDT and CDR2 YNNKEL (reference sequence). The CDR3 sequence is 16 residues long. Trimming removed 0 bases from V and 1 base from J, with 11 bases in between. The CDR3 DNA sequence: TGTGCCAGCAGCCAAGATGTACGGACCGGCACAGATACGCAGTATTTT. The encoded protein is CASSQDVRTGTDTQYF.

In its sample, this clonotype was seen a few times. The DNA of the CDR3 is TGCGCCAGCAGCCATAATAGCGGGGACCAAGAGACCCAGTACTTC. This codes for CASSHNSGDQETQYF. The rearrangement links TRBV4-1 to TRBJ2-5, with 8 bases identical to TRBD2. V trimming: 3 bases; J trimming: 0 bases; junction bases outside the gene matches: 3. The CDR3 loop spans 15 amino acids. Germline CDR1 MGHRA, CDR2 YSYEKL.

The chain carries TRBV4-1 and TRBJ2-5; the match to TRBD1 covers 8 bases. The J call may be in error: the DNA end matches TRBJ2-7 better. Germline CDR1 is MGHRA and CDR2 is YSYEKL. The CDR3 totals 18 residues. The CDR3 DNA sequence: TGCGCCAGCAGCCAAACGGACCCTACCGGGACAGGTCGCTACGAGCAGTACTTC. Translated, it gives CASSQTDPTGTGRYEQYF.

This clonotype was seen more than once but under ten times. V gene TRBV4-3 combines with J gene TRBJ2-2; D might be TRBD2 (6 bases). Germline CDR1 reads LGHNA; CDR2 reads YSLEER. The CDR3 consists of 17 residues. V gave up 0 bases and J gave up 5 bases, with 16 bases separating them. CDR3 nucleotides: TGCGCCAGCAGCCAAGATCCCAGAACGGGGGTGACCGGGGAGCTGTTTTTT. Residues: CASSQDPRTGVTGELFF.

This clonotype was detected only once. The chain employs TRBV18 and TRBJ2-6, with D hard to call. CDR1 and CDR2 from the germline V gene are KGHSH and LQKENI. V was trimmed by 2 bases and J by 0 bases, leaving 17 bases between them. This CDR3 is 19 amino acids long. CDR3 amino acids: CASSPLQVSLNSGANVLTF. CDR3 in DNA: TGTGCCAGCTCACCATTACAAGTGTCGCTAAACTCTGGGGCCAACGTCCTGACTTTC.

The chain combines TRBV28 with TRBJ2-7; D call uncertain. V dropped 3 bases and J dropped 0 bases, with 12 bases sitting between them. Looked up from germline, CDR1 is MDHEN and CDR2 is SYDVKM. The CDR3 has 15 amino acids. The CDR3 region is CASSFGRTSSYEQYF. Here the CDR3 DNA reads TGTGCCAGCAGTTTTGGGCGGACCAGCTCCTACGAGCAGTACTTC.

This clonotype appeared once. The genes are TRBV4-1 and TRBJ2-2; 9 bases are a match to TRBD2. Germline V gene lookup returns CDR1 MGHRA and CDR2 YSYEKL. This CDR3 is built from 16 residues. J gave up 2 bases and V 7 bases, and 8 bases lay outside the gene matches. The CDR3 sequence is CASTFTSGFNTGELFF. CDR3 nucleotide sequence: TGCGCCAGCACCTTCACTAGCGGGTTTAACACCGGGGAGCTGTTTTTT.

This clonotype was observed a handful of times. This chain uses TRBV11-2 with TRBJ2-4, with 11 bases aligning to TRBD2. CDR1 is SGHAT and CDR2 is FQNNGV in the germline V gene. The CDR3 extends over 15 amino acids. V trimming: 4 bases; J trimming: 13 bases; junction bases outside the gene matches: 12. CDR3 nucleotides: TGTGCCAGCAGCTCCTCACTAGCGGGAGTGGAAGAGCAGTACTTC. As protein: CASSSSLAGVEEQYF.